One T cell receptor beta chain is described in this entry. Its antigen target is currently unknown. Base quality data are lacking; no much larger clone is found one base away. Donors formed part of the validation cohort, which comprised fewer than 150 subjects and was distinct from the first cohort of 670 or so subjects. Libraries were made using the immunoSEQ multiplex PCR assay. In the paper's pipeline: A statistical classification framework was built to diagnose cytomegalovirus status from the catalog of TCR beta chain sequences. Sourced from immuneACCESS, this table was stored by TCRdb with only in-frame sequences that have V and J called. A share of the clones is absent; for the studies checked, an unresolved V gene accounts for under half, and the remainder has no known explanation. V and J calls plus clone size are reproduced from that table; the DNA served to infer D and trimming. The sample includes some 110,000 clones, with approximately 94% observed a single time. The top ten hold approximately 1.3% of the sample.

The data belong to a study of cytomegalovirus exposure and HLA in healthy donors (dated by TCRdb to 2016 to 2017). About the full investigation: The 666 repertoires of the first cohort and the 95 to 150 validation repertoires were produced on the same platform, according to a later analysis. The study combined high-throughput TCR immunosequencing, statistical association of individual TCRs with disease status, and machine learning to predict cytomegalovirus infection status. Besides the first cohort of 550 to 750 subjects, a separate validation cohort made up of roughly 120 different subjects was used. The study aimed to test whether signatures of past pathogen exposure could be identified by cataloging public T cell receptors. The investigation overall reported the following: All 120 or so repertoires were used to score co-occurrence in the validation cohort in a later analysis, because that analysis had no HLA typing for the cohort. A few of the identified cytomegalovirus-associated TCR beta chains were confirmed in vitro to be specific for cytomegalovirus antigens. Subsequent analysis determined that TCRs grouped into clusters in the first cohort also showed a tendency toward co-occurrence across the 120 or so validation repertoires, and approximately 93% of cluster scores exceeded 0. In the study, around 160 TCR beta chains were listed as associated with cytomegalovirus. The authors suggested that the approach could potentially be generalized to other disease states and immunological phenotypes. Most TCR sequences were observed very rarely across donors, whereas some public TCRs were present in many individuals. Cytomegalovirus status was reported to be diagnosed by the classifier with high specificity and sensitivity in both the original and validation cohorts.

CDR1 and CDR2, per the germline V gene, are MDHEN and SYDVKM. The CDR3 starts with the cysteine, ends with the phenylalanine, and has 19 residues. Just CDR3 DNA is preserved here, 57 bases in frame from base 1. V loses 2 bases of germline sequence and J loses 0 bases, and the interval between the two ends is 22 bases. The TCR comes from a woman aged 18-35 years in good health and CMV-seronegative. The material sequenced was PBMCs. This sequence uses TRBV28 and TRBJ1-1; the D gene cannot be named for sure. The nucleotides are TGTGCCAGCAGTTTACCGCCGGGTGGAGGGAAAGCCATGAACACTGAAGCTTTCTTT. Translated, it gives CASSLPPGGGKAMNTEAFF.